Listed here are 8 T cell receptor beta chains from one sample, sequenced in a study of blood T cell repertoires in COVID-19. Clones were read by immunoSEQ multiplex PCR, and TCRdb kept only the in-frame ones, dropping some. The repertoire includes tens of thousands of clones, 88% of them detected once, and roughly a fifth sits in the top ten. The sample was peripheral blood. These receptors were taken from a woman aged 45-60 years with active or convalescent COVID-19.

The V and J genes are TRBV7-2 and TRBJ1-5, with D possibly TRBD1 on 5 matching bases. V was pared by 1 base and J by 5 bases, with 12 bases between. Germline values: CDR1 SGHTA, CDR2 FQGNSA. This CDR3 has 15 residues. The CDR3 spells CASSLGQPGDQPQHF. The CDR3 nucleotides are TGTGCCAGCAGCTTAGGACAGCCGGGTGATCAGCCCCAGCATTTT.

The chain carries TRBV7-8 and TRBJ2-4; 7 bases map to TRBD1. The CDR3 is made up of 17 amino acids. Germline lookup yields CDR1 SGHVS and CDR2 FQNEAQ. V trimming: 0 bases; J trimming: 8 bases; junction bases outside the gene matches: 13. The CDR3 coding sequence is TGTGCCAGCAGCTTAGCAGGAAGACAGGGCAGGCGTGACATTCAGTACTTC. This sequence encodes CASSLAGRQGRRDIQYF.

This clone has a handful of counts. V is TRBV2 and J is TRBJ2-5; the D gene is possibly TRBD1 (6 bases). Germline lookup yields CDR1 SNHLY and CDR2 FYNNEI. V lost 6 bases, J lost 1 base, and 12 bases lay in between. The CDR3 extends over 14 amino acids. CDR3: CASRLRQAQETQYF. In DNA form, the CDR3 reads TGTGCCAGCAGACTAAGACAGGCCCAAGAGACCCAGTACTTC.

This chain uses TRBV3-1 (or the pseudogene TRBV3-2) with TRBJ1-2, with 8 bases identical to TRBD1. V lost 3 bases and J lost 7; bases outside the gene matches: 10. The germline V gene has CDR1 LGHDT and CDR2 YNNKEL (reference sequence). CDR3 length: 15 residues. In DNA form, the CDR3 reads TGTGCCAGCAGCCAGAGCTCCGGGACAGGTATTGGCTACACCTTC. This gives the protein CASSQSSGTGIGYTF.

This clone was seen once. The V call is TRBV7-9, the J call TRBJ2-7; 8 bases agree with TRBD2. After removal of 7 bases from V and 2 bases from J, the junction contained 10 bases not matched to a gene. The CDR3 covers 15 residues. CDR1 is SEHNR and CDR2 is FQNEAQ in the germline V gene (reference sequence). The CDR3: CASTPSVAGTYEQYF. Written as DNA, the CDR3 is TGTGCCAGCACCCCCTCGGTAGCGGGAACCTACGAGCAGTACTTC.

V gene TRBV11-2 combines with J gene TRBJ2-5; tentative D call: TRBD2 (6 bases). Germline V gene sequence: CDR1 SGHAT, CDR2 FQNNGV. V gave up 8 bases and J gave up 3 bases, with 10 bases separating them. There are 12 residues in the CDR3. CDR3 loop: CASGGVEETQYF. CDR3 nucleotide sequence: TGTGCCAGCGGAGGGGTGGAAGAGACCCAGTACTTC.

The J gene is TRBJ1-2, the V gene TRBV2; no reliable D call. Per germline, CDR1 SNHLY and CDR2 FYNNEI. The CDR3 extends over 13 amino acids. Trimming shortened V by 4 bases and J by 4 bases, and 10 bases separated the two germline ends. The CDR3 DNA reads as TGTGCCAGCAGTGTTAACAGCTTCTATGGCTACACCTTC. It codes for CASSVNSFYGYTF.

This chain uses TRBV19 with TRBJ1-1, with unresolved D. V lost 5 bases, J lost 0 bases, and 10 bases lay in between. The length of the CDR3 is 14 residues. Germline CDR1 is LNHDA and CDR2 is SQIVND (reference sequence). In DNA form, the CDR3 reads TGTGCCAGTAGTGAAAACAGCATGAACACTGAAGCTTTCTTT. Protein: CASSENSMNTEAFF.